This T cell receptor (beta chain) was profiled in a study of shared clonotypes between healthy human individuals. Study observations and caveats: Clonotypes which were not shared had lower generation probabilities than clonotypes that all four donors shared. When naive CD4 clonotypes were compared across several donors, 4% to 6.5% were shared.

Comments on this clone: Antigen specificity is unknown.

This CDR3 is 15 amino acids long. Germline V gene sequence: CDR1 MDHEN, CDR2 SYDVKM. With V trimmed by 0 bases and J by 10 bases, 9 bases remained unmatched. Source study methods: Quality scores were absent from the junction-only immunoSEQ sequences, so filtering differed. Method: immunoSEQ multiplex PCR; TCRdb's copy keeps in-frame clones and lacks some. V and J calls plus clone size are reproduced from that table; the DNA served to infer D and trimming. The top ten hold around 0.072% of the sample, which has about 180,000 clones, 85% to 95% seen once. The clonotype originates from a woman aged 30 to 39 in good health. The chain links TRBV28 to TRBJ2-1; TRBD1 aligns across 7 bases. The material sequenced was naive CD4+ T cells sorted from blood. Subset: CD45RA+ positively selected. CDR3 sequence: CASSLWGQGGREQFF. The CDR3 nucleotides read TGTGCCAGCAGTTTATGGGGGCAAGGGGGCAGGGAGCAGTTCTTC.